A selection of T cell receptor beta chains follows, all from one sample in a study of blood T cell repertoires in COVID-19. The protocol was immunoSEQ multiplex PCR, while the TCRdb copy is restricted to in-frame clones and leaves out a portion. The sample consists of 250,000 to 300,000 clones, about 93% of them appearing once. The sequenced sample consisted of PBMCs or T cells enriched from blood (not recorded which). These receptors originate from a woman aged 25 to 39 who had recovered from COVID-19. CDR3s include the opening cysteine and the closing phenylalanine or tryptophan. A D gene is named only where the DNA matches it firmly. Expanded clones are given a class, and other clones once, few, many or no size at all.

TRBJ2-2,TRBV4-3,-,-,CASSLGGQLNTGELFF,TGCGCCAGCAGCCTCGGGGGGCAATTGAACACCGGGGAGCTGTTTTTT
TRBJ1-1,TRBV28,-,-,CASSSLLNTEAFF,TGTGCCAGCAGTTCCTTATTGAACACTGAAGCTTTCTTT
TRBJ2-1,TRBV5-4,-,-,CASSSVGGEQFF,TGTGCCAGCAGCTCGGTAGGCGGTGAGCAGTTCTTC
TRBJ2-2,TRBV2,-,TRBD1,CASSPEGAGRTGELFF,TGTGCCAGCAGCCCTGAGGGGGCAGGGCGAACCGGGGAGCTGTTTTTT
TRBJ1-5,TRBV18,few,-,CASSPGGLSQPQHF,TGTGCCAGCTCACCCGGAGGGCTCAGCCAGCCCCAGCATTTT
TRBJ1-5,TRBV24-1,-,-,CATSHDRSNQPQHF,TGTGCCACCAGCCACGACAGGAGCAATCAGCCCCAGCATTTT
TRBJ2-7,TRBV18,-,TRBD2,CASSQAGRAEEQYF,TGTGCCAGCTCACAGGCCGGGAGGGCCGAGGAGCAGTACTTC
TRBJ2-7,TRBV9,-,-,CASETGSGGEQYF,TGTGCCAGTGAAACAGGGAGCGGTGGGGAGCAGTACTTC
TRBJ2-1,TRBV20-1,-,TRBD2,CSASYGRAGYNEQFF,TGCAGTGCTAGTTACGGGAGGGCCGGGTACAATGAGCAGTTCTTC
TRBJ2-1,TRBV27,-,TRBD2,CASSLTSGNEQFF,TGTGCCAGCAGTCTCACTAGCGGGAATGAGCAGTTCTTC
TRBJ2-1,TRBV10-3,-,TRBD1,CAISTRGQGNEQFF,TGTGCCATCAGTACCCGGGGACAGGGCAATGAGCAGTTCTTC
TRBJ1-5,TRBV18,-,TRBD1,CASSPRTGASNQPQHF,TGTGCCAGCTCACCCCGGACAGGGGCTAGCAATCAGCCCCAGCATTTT
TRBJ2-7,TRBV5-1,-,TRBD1,CASSLGDRVYEQYF,TGCGCCAGCAGCTTGGGGGACAGGGTGTACGAGCAGTACTTC
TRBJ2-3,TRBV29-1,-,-,CSVDTRGDTQYF,TGCAGCGTTGACACCCGAGGGGATACGCAGTATTTT
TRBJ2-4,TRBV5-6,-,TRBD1,CASSATGGKNIQYF,TGTGCCAGCAGCGCTACAGGGGGCAAAAACATTCAGTACTTC
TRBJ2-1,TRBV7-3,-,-,CASSLNSGPGDHEQFF,TGTGCCAGCAGCTTAAATTCTGGGCCGGGAGATCATGAGCAGTTCTTC
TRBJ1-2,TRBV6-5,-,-,CASSYSVQGTYGYTF,TGTGCCAGCAGTTACTCGGTGCAGGGGACCTATGGCTACACCTTC
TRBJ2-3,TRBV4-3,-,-,CASSRTALSGDTQYF,TGCGCCAGCAGCCGCACGGCGCTAAGCGGAGATACGCAGTATTTT
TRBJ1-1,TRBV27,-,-,CASSLTGTPWTEAFF,TGTGCCAGCAGTTTAACCGGGACACCTTGGACTGAAGCTTTCTTT
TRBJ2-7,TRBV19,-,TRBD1,CASSIGQGRFSYEQYF,TGTGCCAGTAGTATAGGACAGGGCCGATTCTCATACGAGCAGTACTTC
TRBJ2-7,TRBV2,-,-,CASSEAQRAANTYEQYF,TGTGCCAGCAGTGAAGCCCAGAGGGCGGCAAATACCTACGAGCAGTACTTC
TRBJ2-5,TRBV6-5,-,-,CASREDSVVGKTQYF,TGTGCCAGCAGGGAGGACTCGGTTGTGGGGAAGACCCAGTACTTC
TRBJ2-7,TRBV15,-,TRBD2,CATSLWTSGTYEQYF,TGTGCCACCAGCCTCTGGACTAGCGGGACCTACGAGCAGTACTTC
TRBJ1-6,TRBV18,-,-,CASSPSIGANNSPLHF,TGTGCCAGCTCACCCTCTATAGGGGCAAATAATTCACCCCTCCACTTT
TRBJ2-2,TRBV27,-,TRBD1,CASSLSLFGQGGAGELFF,TGTGCCAGCAGTTTATCATTATTCGGACAGGGGGGGGCCGGGGAGCTGTTTTTT
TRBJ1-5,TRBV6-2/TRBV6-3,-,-,CASSYWTDTSFSNQPQHF,TGTGCCAGCAGTTACTGGACAGATACTTCCTTTAGCAATCAGCCCCAGCATTTT
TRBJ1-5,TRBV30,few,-,CAWSMGPLSNQPQHF,TGTGCCTGGAGTATGGGCCCTTTGAGCAATCAGCCCCAGCATTTT
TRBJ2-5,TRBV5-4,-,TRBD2,CASSLEASGSETQYF,TGTGCCAGCAGCTTGGAGGCTAGCGGGAGCGAGACCCAGTACTTC
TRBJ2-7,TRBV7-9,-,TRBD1,CASSPGQPHYEQYF,TGTGCCAGCAGCCCGGGACAGCCCCACTACGAGCAGTACTTC
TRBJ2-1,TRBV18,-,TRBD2,CASSPGSSGSLPFF,TGTGCCAGCTCACCGGGTTCTAGCGGGAGCTTGCCGTTCTTC
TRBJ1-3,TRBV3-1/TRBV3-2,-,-,CASSQDRGSGNTIYF,TGTGCCAGCAGCCAAGACAGGGGCTCTGGAAACACCATATATTTT
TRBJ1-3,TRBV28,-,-,CASRENRGAGNTIYF,TGTGCCAGCAGAGAAAATCGGGGGGCTGGAAACACCATATATTTT
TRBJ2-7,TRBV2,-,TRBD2,CASRLLAGVIYEQYF,TGTGCCAGCAGGCTTTTAGCGGGAGTTATATACGAGCAGTACTTC
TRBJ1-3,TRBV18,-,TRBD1,CASSRDRGSGNTIYF,TGTGCCAGCTCACGGGACAGGGGTTCCGGAAACACCATATATTTT
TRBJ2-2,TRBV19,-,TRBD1,CASSKGTGVGPGELFF,TGTGCCAGTAGTAAGGGGACAGGGGTCGGGCCCGGGGAGCTGTTTTTT
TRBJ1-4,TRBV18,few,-,CASSAAGVSNEKLFF,TGTGCCAGCTCAGCTGCAGGGGTGTCTAATGAAAAACTGTTTTTT
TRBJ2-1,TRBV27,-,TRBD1,CASSLATGTEGYNEQFF,TGTGCCAGCAGTTTAGCTACCGGGACAGAAGGCTACAATGAGCAGTTCTTC
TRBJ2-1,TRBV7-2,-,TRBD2,CASSRDGTSGRVNEQFF,TGTGCCAGCAGCCGCGACGGGACTAGCGGGAGGGTCAATGAGCAGTTCTTC
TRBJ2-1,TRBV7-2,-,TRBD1,CASNRQGNEQFF,TGTGCCAGCAACCGACAGGGGAATGAGCAGTTCTTC
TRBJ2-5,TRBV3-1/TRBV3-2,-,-,CASSPGGLIRETQYF,TGTGCCAGCAGCCCAGGAGGGTTAATCAGGGAGACCCAGTACTTC
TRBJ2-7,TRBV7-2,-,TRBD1,CASRYGQGSYEQYF,TGTGCCAGCAGGTACGGACAGGGTTCCTACGAGCAGTACTTC
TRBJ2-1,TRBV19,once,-,CASTIQTGYNEQFF,TGTGCCAGTACCATCCAAACAGGGTACAATGAGCAGTTCTTC
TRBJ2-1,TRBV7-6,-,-,CASSLRTGHEQFF,TGTGCCAGCAGCTTACGAACAGGGCATGAGCAGTTCTTC
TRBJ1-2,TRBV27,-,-,CASSLSLGISGYTF,TGTGCCAGCAGTTTAAGTCTCGGGATCTCTGGCTACACCTTC
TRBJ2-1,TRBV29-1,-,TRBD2,CSVENLAGGAEQFF,TGCAGCGTTGAAAATCTAGCGGGAGGGGCTGAGCAGTTCTTC
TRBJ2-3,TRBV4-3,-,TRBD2,CASSQDGRVSGTSGRDTQYF,TGCGCCAGCAGCCAGGACGGACGGGTCTCCGGGACTAGCGGGAGGGATACGCAGTATTTT
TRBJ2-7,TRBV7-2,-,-,CASSLPPGSYEQYF,TGTGCCAGCAGCCTCCCCCCGGGGAGCTACGAGCAGTACTTC
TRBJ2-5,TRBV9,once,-,CASSATGEQVETQYF,TGTGCCAGCAGCGCCACAGGAGAGCAAGTAGAGACCCAGTACTTC
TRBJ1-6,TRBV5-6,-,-,CASSLWGVGLNSPLHF,TGTGCCAGCAGCTTGTGGGGGGTGGGTTTGAATTCACCCCTCCACTTT
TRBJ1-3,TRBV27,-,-,CASAGYGNTIYF,TGTGCCAGCGCAGGCTACGGAAACACCATATATTTT
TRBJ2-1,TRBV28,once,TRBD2,CASSSSGGEQQQFF,TGTGCCAGCAGTTCTAGCGGCGGTGAGCAGCAACAGTTCTTC